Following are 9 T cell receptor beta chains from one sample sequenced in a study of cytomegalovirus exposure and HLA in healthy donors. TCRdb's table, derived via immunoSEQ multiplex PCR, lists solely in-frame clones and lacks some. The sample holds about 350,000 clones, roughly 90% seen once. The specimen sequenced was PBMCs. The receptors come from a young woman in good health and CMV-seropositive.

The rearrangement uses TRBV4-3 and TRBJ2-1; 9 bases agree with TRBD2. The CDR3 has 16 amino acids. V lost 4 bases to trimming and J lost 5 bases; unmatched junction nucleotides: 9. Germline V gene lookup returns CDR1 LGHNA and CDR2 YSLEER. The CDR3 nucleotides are TGCGCCAGCAGCCGGATAGCGGGAGACGCAGACAATGAGCAGTTCTTC. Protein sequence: CASSRIAGDADNEQFF.

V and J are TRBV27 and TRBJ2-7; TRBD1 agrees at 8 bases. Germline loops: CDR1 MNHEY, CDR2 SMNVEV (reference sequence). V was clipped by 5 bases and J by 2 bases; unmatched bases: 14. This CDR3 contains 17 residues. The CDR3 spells CASSNDRGGGYTYEQYF. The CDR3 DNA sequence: TGTGCCAGCAGTAATGACAGGGGAGGCGGGTATACCTACGAGCAGTACTTC.

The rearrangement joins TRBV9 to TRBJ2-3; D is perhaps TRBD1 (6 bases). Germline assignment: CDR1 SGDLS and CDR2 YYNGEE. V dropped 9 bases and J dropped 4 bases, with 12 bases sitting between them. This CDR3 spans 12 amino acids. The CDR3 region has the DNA TGTGCCAACCCCAGGGGTTCAGATACGCAGTATTTT. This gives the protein CANPRGSDTQYF.

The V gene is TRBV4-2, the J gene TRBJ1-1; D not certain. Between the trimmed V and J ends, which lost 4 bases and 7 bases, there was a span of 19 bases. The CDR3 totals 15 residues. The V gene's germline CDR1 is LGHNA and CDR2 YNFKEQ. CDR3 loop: CASSREVRTLLEAFF. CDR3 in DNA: TGTGCCAGCAGCCGGGAAGTTCGGACTCTGCTTGAAGCTTTCTTT.

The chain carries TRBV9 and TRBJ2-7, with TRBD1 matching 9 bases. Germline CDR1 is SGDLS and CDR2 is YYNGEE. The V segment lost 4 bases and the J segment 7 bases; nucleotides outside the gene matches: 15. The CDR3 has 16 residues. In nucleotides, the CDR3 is TGTGCCAGCAGCCCTCGGGGACAGGGAGGGGTCTGGGAGCAGTACTTC. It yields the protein CASSPRGQGGVWEQYF.

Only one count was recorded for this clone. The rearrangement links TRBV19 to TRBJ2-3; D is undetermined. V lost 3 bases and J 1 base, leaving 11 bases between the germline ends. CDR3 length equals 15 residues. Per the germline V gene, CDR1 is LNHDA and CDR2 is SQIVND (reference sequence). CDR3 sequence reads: CASSISASGTDTQYF. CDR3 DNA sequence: TGTGCCAGTAGTATTTCGGCCTCTGGCACAGATACGCAGTATTTT. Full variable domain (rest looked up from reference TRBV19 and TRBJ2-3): DGGITQSPKYLFRKEGQNVTLSCEQNLNHDAMYWYRQDPGQGLRLIYYSQIVNDFQKGDIAEGYSVSREKKESFPLTVTSAQKNPTAFYLCASSISASGTDTQYFGPGTRLTVL.

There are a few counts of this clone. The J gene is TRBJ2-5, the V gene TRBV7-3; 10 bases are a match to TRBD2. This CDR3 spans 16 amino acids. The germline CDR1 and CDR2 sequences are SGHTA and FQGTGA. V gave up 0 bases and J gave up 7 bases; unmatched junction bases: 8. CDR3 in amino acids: CASSLTDGLAAATQYF. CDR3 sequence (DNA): TGTGCCAGCAGCTTAACGGACGGACTAGCGGCGGCGACCCAGTACTTC.

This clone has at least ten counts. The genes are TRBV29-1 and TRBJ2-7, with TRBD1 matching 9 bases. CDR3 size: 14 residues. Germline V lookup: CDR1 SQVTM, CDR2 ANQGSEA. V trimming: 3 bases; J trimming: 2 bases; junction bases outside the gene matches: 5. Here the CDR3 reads CSVELGTGTYEQYF. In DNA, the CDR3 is TGCAGCGTTGAGTTAGGGACAGGGACCTACGAGCAGTACTTC.

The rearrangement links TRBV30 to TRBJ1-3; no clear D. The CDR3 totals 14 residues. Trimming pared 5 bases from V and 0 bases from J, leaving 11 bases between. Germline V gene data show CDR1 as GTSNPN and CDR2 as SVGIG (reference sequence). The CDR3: CAWDGVFSGNTIYF. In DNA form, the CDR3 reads TGTGCCTGGGATGGAGTGTTCTCTGGAAACACCATATATTTT.